In this sample, the clone carrying this T cell receptor (beta chain) turned up many times. No antigen is known for it. This entry is derived from a study of human T cells and chemical hapten exposure. Findings and limits, study-wide: There was alopecia in the donors, so their immune response may differ from that of healthy people.

Described time point: patch test 2, 6 weeks after DPC sensitization. Specified treatment: therapeutic diphenylcyclopropenone sensitization with weekly scalp DPC. TCRdb used MiXCR to reprocess the RACE reads, holding one entry per CDR3 protein. The table lists 360,000 or so distinct CDR3 sequences, nearly 6.5% of them singletons. The CDR3 loop spans 16 amino acids. Trimming removed 3 bases from V and 0 bases from J, with 12 bases in between. From germline, CDR1 is DFQATT and CDR2 SNEGSKA (reference sequence). The source is a woman aged 18-29 years with alopecia areata. Some clones in this sample may be carry-over from other donors' samples. The rearrangement joins TRBV20-1 to TRBJ1-6; D is undetermined. This specimen was whole blood, taken in connection with sensitization to the hapten diphenylcyclopropenone (DPC). The CDR3 DNA sequence: TGCAGTGCTAGTAGAGGCACTCTCTCCTATAATTCACCCCTCCACTTT. Protein: CSASRGTLSYNSPLHF.